A selection of T cell receptor beta chains follows, all from one sample in a study of blood T cell repertoires in COVID-19. Assay: immunoSEQ multiplex PCR; the TCRdb copy retains only in-frame clones and omits some. The table includes 200,000 to 250,000 clones, approximately 82% detected once. The sequenced material came from peripheral blood. These receptor sequences come from a woman younger than 30 with acute or convalescent COVID-19. Both conserved end residues are trimmed from each CDR3. Each record gives: J gene, V gene, CDR3 protein.

j_call: TRBJ2-1
v_call: TRBV19
cdr3_aa: ASREQGGAGSSYNEQF

j_call: TRBJ2-7
v_call: TRBV30
cdr3_aa: AWSEGLAERYEQY

j_call: TRBJ2-7
v_call: TRBV3-1/TRBV3-2
cdr3_aa: ASSQDGRMGSYEQY

j_call: TRBJ2-7
v_call: TRBV6-5
cdr3_aa: ASRDPATGGYEQY

j_call: TRBJ2-2
v_call: TRBV13
cdr3_aa: ASSPGLAGKTGELF

j_call: TRBJ2-1
v_call: TRBV4-3
cdr3_aa: ASSQAIRSDEQF

j_call: TRBJ2-3
v_call: TRBV11-2
cdr3_aa: ASSLGLTSGQRLTDTQY

j_call: TRBJ2-3
v_call: TRBV6-5
cdr3_aa: ASSYWTGSEADTQY

j_call: TRBJ1-5
v_call: TRBV28
cdr3_aa: ASSLPHREPQH

j_call: TRBJ1-5
v_call: TRBV28
cdr3_aa: ASSTDRVSNQPQH

j_call: TRBJ1-1
v_call: TRBV28
cdr3_aa: ASSFQGGLTEAF

j_call: TRBJ1-1
v_call: TRBV28
cdr3_aa: ASSPLPGQGEAF

j_call: TRBJ1-1
v_call: TRBV3-1/TRBV3-2
cdr3_aa: ASSPLRNTEAF

j_call: TRBJ1-2
v_call: TRBV30
cdr3_aa: AWSGSGGRGYT

j_call: TRBJ2-4
v_call: TRBV2
cdr3_aa: ASSVVEGLIQY

j_call: TRBJ1-2
v_call: TRBV19
cdr3_aa: ASSISGPGGYGYT

j_call: TRBJ2-7
v_call: TRBV7-7
cdr3_aa: ASSPLEGPPNEQY

j_call: TRBJ2-7
v_call: TRBV9
cdr3_aa: ASSTAGNEQY

j_call: TRBJ1-4
v_call: TRBV12-3/TRBV12-4
cdr3_aa: ASSPNNNEKLF

j_call: TRBJ1-2
v_call: TRBV7-2
cdr3_aa: ASSPPWEHYGYT

j_call: TRBJ1-1
v_call: TRBV27
cdr3_aa: ASSSRGVGTEAF

j_call: TRBJ1-5
v_call: TRBV19
cdr3_aa: ASRPNRVVSNQPQH

j_call: TRBJ2-7
v_call: TRBV5-4
cdr3_aa: ASSLFGTRSYEQY

j_call: TRBJ2-1
v_call: TRBV7-9
cdr3_aa: ASSPPTGPSYNEQF

j_call: TRBJ1-1
v_call: TRBV19
cdr3_aa: ASSITGDTEAF

j_call: TRBJ2-7
v_call: TRBV6-2/TRBV6-3
cdr3_aa: ASSTYSGNYEQY

j_call: TRBJ1-5
v_call: TRBV19
cdr3_aa: ASSIARSNQPQH

j_call: TRBJ1-2
v_call: TRBV3-1/TRBV3-2
cdr3_aa: ASSRGGSYGYT

j_call: TRBJ2-7
v_call: TRBV7-9
cdr3_aa: ASSLGPSYEQY

j_call: TRBJ1-4
v_call: TRBV4-3
cdr3_aa: ASSQDANRDEKLF

j_call: TRBJ2-3
v_call: TRBV7-3
cdr3_aa: ASSLTRGADTQY

j_call: TRBJ1-2
v_call: TRBV28
cdr3_aa: ASSLFLQSSYGYT

j_call: TRBJ1-1
v_call: TRBV12-3/TRBV12-4
cdr3_aa: ASSLPVNTEAF

j_call: TRBJ2-4
v_call: TRBV6-5
cdr3_aa: ASTRTGGENIQY

j_call: TRBJ2-1
v_call: TRBV10-3
cdr3_aa: AISKAGEGPYNEQF

j_call: TRBJ2-3
v_call: TRBV6-2/TRBV6-3
cdr3_aa: ASSTLAGGPLGTDTQY

j_call: TRBJ1-2
v_call: TRBV11-2
cdr3_aa: ASSSGTGNYGYT

j_call: TRBJ1-2
v_call: TRBV6-5
cdr3_aa: ASTPDRGLGYT

j_call: TRBJ1-2
v_call: TRBV7-9
cdr3_aa: AKGRLQGGGYT

j_call: TRBJ1-2
v_call: TRBV30
cdr3_aa: AWRRQGNDGYT

j_call: TRBJ2-1
v_call: TRBV5-1
cdr3_aa: ASSSWDFYNEQF

j_call: TRBJ2-5
v_call: TRBV11-2
cdr3_aa: ASSLGAGAETQY